These 26 T cell receptor beta chains originate from one sample sequenced in a study of blood T cell repertoires in COVID-19. Profiling relied on immunoSEQ multiplex PCR, and the TCRdb table lists in-frame clones only, not all of them. Of tens of thousands of clones listed, approximately 86% are singletons. Sequencing was done on a sample of peripheral blood. The source is a man aged 50-59 years with active or convalescent COVID-19.

This clone was picked up a small number of times. This chain links TRBV5-1 with TRBJ2-7, with a tentative D call TRBD1 (6 bases). CDR3 length equals 16 residues. CDR1 and CDR2 (germline): SGHRS, YFSETQ. With 0 bases removed from V and 1 base from J, the gap between germline ends came to 14 bases. CDR3 in DNA: TGCGCCAGCAGCTTGGCGGGCAGGGGCTCTTCCTACGAGCAGTACTTC. It encodes CASSLAGRGSSYEQYF.

The V and J genes are TRBV6-5 and TRBJ2-3, with 7 bases aligning to TRBD2. The CDR3 has 13 residues. Germline V CDR1 and CDR2: MNHEY, SVGAGI. With 7 bases clipped from V and 6 bases from J, the junction kept 7 bases outside the gene matches. The CDR3: CASTDQGGDTQYF. The CDR3 region has the DNA TGTGCCAGCACAGATCAGGGAGGGGATACGCAGTATTTT.

V and J are TRBV29-1 and TRBJ1-4, with 9 bases fitting TRBD1. The V gene's germline CDR1 is SQVTM and CDR2 ANQGSEA. Unmatched junction bases numbered 6, after V lost 6 bases and J lost 7 bases. CDR3 length: 13 amino acids. CDR3 nucleotides: TGCAGCGTGGCCGGGACAGGGAGTGAAAAACTGTTTTTT. It codes for CSVAGTGSEKLFF.

V is TRBV19 and J is TRBJ2-6; possibly TRBD1 for D (6 bases). V was shortened by 7 bases and J by 1 base, with 14 bases between the two germline ends. The CDR3 totals 16 residues. Germline-derived CDR1 and CDR2 are LNHDA and SQIVND (reference sequence). CDR3 loop: CASTPSRGSGANVLTF. The CDR3 coding sequence is TGTGCCAGTACTCCTAGCAGGGGTTCTGGGGCCAACGTCCTGACTTTC.

The chain is built from TRBV27 and TRBJ2-2, with 7 nucleotides matching TRBD1. The J segment lost 4 bases and the V segment lost 5 bases, leaving 7 bases of the junction unmatched. CDR1 is MNHEY and CDR2 is SMNVEV in the germline V gene (reference sequence). The CDR3 covers 15 residues. In DNA form, the CDR3 reads TGTGCCAGCAGTCCCGGGACAGTGGTCACCGGGGAGCTGTTTTTT. As protein: CASSPGTVVTGELFF.

The chain uses TRBV30 and TRBJ2-5; 7 nucleotides agree with TRBD2. V lost 3 bases and J lost 2; bases outside the gene matches: 9. This CDR3 spans 15 amino acids. The V gene's germline CDR1 is GTSNPN and CDR2 SVGIG (reference sequence). The CDR3: CAWSDLGLEQETQYF. CDR3 DNA: TGTGCCTGGAGCGATCTAGGACTAGAACAAGAGACCCAGTACTTC.

This chain uses TRBV30 with TRBJ2-7, with D maybe TRBD2 (6 bases). This CDR3 has 15 residues. Per the germline V gene, CDR1 is GTSNPN and CDR2 is SVGIG (reference sequence). V was pared by 0 bases and J by 2 bases, with 14 bases between. CDR3 sequence reads: CAWSVGGAGTYEQYF. CDR3 coding DNA: TGTGCCTGGAGTGTAGGCGGGGCGGGGACCTACGAGCAGTACTTC. Together with reference TRBV30 and TRBJ2-7, the CDR3 gives the full variable domain: SQTIHQWPATLVQPVGSPLSLECTVEGTSNPNLYWYRQAAGRGLQLLFYSVGIGQISSEVPQNLSASRPQDRQFILSSKKLLLSDSGFYLCAWSVGGAGTYEQYFGPGTRLTVT.

This clone was found once. The rearrangement joins TRBV19 to TRBJ2-3, with 7 nucleotides matching TRBD2. This CDR3 is built from 13 residues. Germline values: CDR1 LNHDA, CDR2 SQIVND (reference sequence). After removal of 4 bases from V and 4 bases from J, the junction contained 2 bases not matched to a gene. CDR3 nucleotide sequence: TGTGCCAGTAGTACGGGGGGTGCAGATACGCAGTATTTT. Translating gives CASSTGGADTQYF. The full variable domain, with the rest looked up from reference TRBV19 and TRBJ2-3, is DGGITQSPKYLFRKEGQNVTLSCEQNLNHDAMYWYRQDPGQGLRLIYYSQIVNDFQKGDIAEGYSVSREKKESFPLTVTSAQKNPTAFYLCASSTGGADTQYFGPGTRLTVL.

The chain combines TRBV3-1 (or the pseudogene TRBV3-2) with TRBJ2-1, with 8 bases lining up with TRBD2. The ends lost 4 bases at V and 5 bases at J; junction bases unmatched: 7. The germline V gene has CDR1 LGHDT and CDR2 YNNKEL (reference sequence). The CDR3 runs to 15 residues. CDR3 protein: CASSLAGLINNEQFF. The CDR3 coding sequence is TGTGCCAGCAGCCTAGCGGGACTAATAAACAATGAGCAGTTCTTC.

V is TRBV28 and J is TRBJ1-4; D unresolved. Germline V CDR1 and CDR2: MDHEN, SYDVKM. The V end was cut by 5 bases, the J end by 1 base, with 11 bases between. This CDR3 region has 15 residues. The CDR3 nucleotides are TGTGCCAGCAGTGGGATGGAGGGAACTAATGAAAAACTGTTTTTT. It translates to CASSGMEGTNEKLFF. The entire variable domain, with the rest obtained from reference TRBV28 and TRBJ1-4, is as follows: DVKVTQSSRYLVKRTGEKVFLECVQDMDHENMFWYRQDPGLGLRLIYFSYDVKMKEKGDIPEGYSVSREKKERFSLILESASTNQTSMYLCASSGMEGTNEKLFFGSGTQLSVL.

DNA for the CDR3: TGTGCCAGCAGCCACCTTAACACTGAAGCTTTCTTT. Encoded protein: CASSHLNTEAFF. The chain recombines TRBV3-1 (or the pseudogene TRBV3-2) with TRBJ1-1; the D is unclear. V was pared by 3 bases and J by 2 bases, with 4 bases between. The CDR3 contains 12 residues. CDR1 is LGHDT and CDR2 is YNNKEL in the germline V gene (reference sequence).

The CDR3, as DNA: TGCACCAGCAGCCTGGGAGGCGGGAGATACGAGCAGTACGTC. Protein: CTSSLGGGRYEQYV. The chain carries TRBV1 and TRBJ2-7; the table gives TRBD2 as D, unverified against the DNA. TRBV1 is annotated as a pseudogene. The CDR3 runs 14 residues.

The CDR3 here is CASSGTRQGGSQPQHF. The DNA of the CDR3 is TGTGCCAGCAGTGGAACTCGACAGGGGGGCTCTCAGCCCCAGCATTTT. This sequence joins TRBV6-1 and TRBJ1-5; TRBD1 matches at 9 bases. The CDR3 has 16 amino acids. Germline trimming cut 4 bases from V and 6 bases from J; bases unmatched to any gene: 10. Germline V gene data show CDR1 as MNHNS and CDR2 as SASEGT.

In DNA, the CDR3 is TGTGCCAGTAACCACTGGGGACAGGGACCTTCTGGGGCCAACGTCCTGACTTTC. Protein: CASNHWGQGPSGANVLTF. This sequence joins TRBV19 and TRBJ2-6, with TRBD1 identical over 9 bases. The CDR3 has 18 residues. The J segment lost 1 base and the V segment lost 7 bases, leaving 11 bases of the junction unmatched. Per germline, CDR1 LNHDA and CDR2 SQIVND (reference sequence).

The rearrangement uses TRBV18 and TRBJ2-7; 7 nucleotides line up with TRBD1. The CDR3 contains 13 residues. Germline V gene lookup returns CDR1 KGHSH and CDR2 LQKENI. The trim removed 5 bases at V and 5 bases at J, leaving 6 bases unmatched. The chain's CDR3 is CASSSDRNNEQYF. CDR3 bases: TGTGCCAGCTCATCGGACAGGAACAACGAGCAGTACTTC.

The rearrangement uses TRBV7-9 and TRBJ2-5; D gene uncertain. Germline lookup yields CDR1 SEHNR and CDR2 FQNEAQ (reference sequence). The ends were cut back, 2 bases at V and 3 bases at J, with 7 bases in the middle. The CDR3 runs to 13 residues. The DNA of the CDR3 is TGTGCCAGCAGCTTACCCCCCAAAGAGACCCAGTACTTC. Protein sequence: CASSLPPKETQYF.

The gene calls are TRBV21-1 and TRBJ2-7; TRBD1 is the table's D call and was not checked against the DNA. TRBV21-1 is noted as a pseudogene. The CDR3 contains 14 residues. The CDR3 DNA reads TGTGCCAGCAGCGCAAAGGACAGGTCCTACGAGCAGTACGTC. This sequence encodes CASSAKDRSYEQYV.

This sequence joins TRBV3-1 (or the pseudogene TRBV3-2) and TRBJ1-4; D is ambiguous. V was trimmed by 0 bases and J by 3 bases, leaving 8 bases between them. This CDR3 is 15 amino acids long. CDR1 is LGHDT, CDR2 YNNKEL, per germline (reference sequence). The CDR3 DNA sequence: TGTGCCAGCAGCCAAGATGGAGCCGCTAATGAAAAACTGTTTTTT. Protein product: CASSQDGAANEKLFF.

The chain employs TRBV6-5 and TRBJ1-1, with 9 bases aligning to TRBD1. The CDR3 spans 13 residues. Germline CDR1 is MNHEY and CDR2 is SVGAGI. V lost 5 bases, J lost 4 bases, and 2 bases stayed unmatched. The CDR3, as DNA: TGTGCCAGCAGTACAGGGGGCCCCACTGAAGCTTTCTTT. It translates to CASSTGGPTEAFF.

The chain recombines TRBV18 with TRBJ1-1, with a tentative D call TRBD1 (5 bases). The CDR3 covers 15 residues. V was pared by 2 bases and J by 7 bases, with 17 bases between. Germline V CDR1 and CDR2: KGHSH, LQKENI. The CDR3 nucleotides are TGTGCCAGCTCACCAAAGTCGGGGGTGATGGGTGAAGCTTTCTTT. Protein product: CASSPKSGVMGEAFF.

This clone occurred once. The chain is built from TRBV19 and TRBJ1-6; 9 bases are a match to TRBD1. This CDR3 region has 13 residues. CDR1 and CDR2 from the germline V gene are LNHDA and SQIVND (reference sequence). With 10 bases clipped from V and 9 bases from J, the junction kept 7 bases outside the gene matches. CDR3 residues: CATKQGAGSPLHF. Written as DNA, the CDR3 is TGTGCCACCAAACAGGGGGCCGGTTCACCCCTCCACTTT.

The V and J genes are TRBV6-5 and TRBJ1-3; 10 bases match TRBD1. V was clipped by 6 bases and J by 2 bases; unmatched bases: 1. This CDR3 has 14 amino acids. From germline, CDR1 is MNHEY and CDR2 SVGAGI. CDR3 coding DNA: TGTGCCAGCAGGGGGACAGGGGCTGGAAACACCATATATTTT. Its translation is CASRGTGAGNTIYF.

This rearrangement joins TRBV6-6 to TRBJ2-7; 7 bases line up with TRBD1. Trimming cost V 4 bases and J 2 bases; bases outside gene matches: 2. This CDR3 spans 13 amino acids. The germline V gene has CDR1 MNHNY and CDR2 SVGAGI (reference sequence). The CDR3 is CASSFTGAYEQYF. In nucleotides, the CDR3 is TGTGCCAGCAGTTTTACAGGGGCCTACGAGCAGTACTTC.

The V call is TRBV7-9, the J call TRBJ2-1; 12 nucleotides line up with TRBD2. Per the germline V gene, CDR1 is SEHNR and CDR2 is FQNEAQ (reference sequence). V shed 1 base and J 6 bases; nucleotides not matched to a gene: 7. CDR3 length: 17 residues. The CDR3 region has the DNA TGTGCCAGCAGCTTAGGTCTAGCGGGGGGGCCAAGCAATGAGCAGTTCTTC. The encoded protein is CASSLGLAGGPSNEQFF.

The V and J genes are TRBV2 and TRBJ2-5, with TRBD2 identical over 15 bases. The CDR3 loop spans 15 amino acids. Germline CDR1 is SNHLY and CDR2 is FYNNEI. The V segment lost 3 bases and the J segment 5 bases; nucleotides outside the gene matches: 1. This CDR3 reads CASSEGLAGGETQYF. The CDR3 bases are TGTGCCAGCAGTGAGGGACTAGCGGGGGGTGAGACCCAGTACTTC. Complete variable domain (other parts from reference TRBV2 and TRBJ2-5): EPEVTQTPSHQVTQMGQEVILRCVPISNHLYFYWYRQILGQKVEFLVSFYNNEISEKSEIFDDQFSVERPDGSNFTLKIRSTKLEDSAMYFCASSEGLAGGETQYFGPGTRLLVL.

The chain uses TRBV28 and TRBJ1-2, with a weak D call TRBD1 (5 bases). Looked up from germline, CDR1 is MDHEN and CDR2 is SYDVKM. Trimming cost V 6 bases and J 3 bases, with 11 bases left between them. The CDR3 has 13 amino acids. The CDR3 protein is CASRWGGDYGYTF. CDR3 coding DNA: TGTGCCAGCAGGTGGGGGGGTGACTATGGCTACACCTTC.